This T cell receptor (beta chain) was found in a study of T cells in Graves' hyperthyroidism and ophthalmopathy. Overall study context: Pretreatment peripheral blood was obtained at initial diagnosis. Regarding the study as a whole: Expanded thyroid clonotypes (above 0.001) were mostly also found in blood. Before onset, ophthalmopathy was predicted by the model a median 6.5 months earlier.

The CDR3 runs to 13 residues. CDR1 is MNHNY, CDR2 SVGAGI, per germline (reference sequence). Trimming took 2 bases from V and 13 from J, leaving 17 bases between them. Patients aged 18 to 65 had newly diagnosed hyperthyroidism lasting under 2 months. RNA transcripts yielded amplified TCR beta CDR3 regions. During a first-round RT-PCR of the TCR CDR3, the HTBI primer set was used. TCRdb itself ran the multiplex PCR reads through MiXCR, one entry per CDR3 protein. This table holds 380,000 or so distinct CDR3 sequences, approximately 15% found once. This clonotype was observed at least ten times. Its target is not known.

The sequence was collected from a woman aged 25 to 39 with Graves' hyperthyroidism. The chain combines TRBV6-6 with TRBJ2-5, with no clear D. Input material: blood. CDR3 DNA: TGTGCCAGCAGTTACCGGTTCGAAGAGGAAAGGTACTTC. It encodes CASSYRFEEERYF.